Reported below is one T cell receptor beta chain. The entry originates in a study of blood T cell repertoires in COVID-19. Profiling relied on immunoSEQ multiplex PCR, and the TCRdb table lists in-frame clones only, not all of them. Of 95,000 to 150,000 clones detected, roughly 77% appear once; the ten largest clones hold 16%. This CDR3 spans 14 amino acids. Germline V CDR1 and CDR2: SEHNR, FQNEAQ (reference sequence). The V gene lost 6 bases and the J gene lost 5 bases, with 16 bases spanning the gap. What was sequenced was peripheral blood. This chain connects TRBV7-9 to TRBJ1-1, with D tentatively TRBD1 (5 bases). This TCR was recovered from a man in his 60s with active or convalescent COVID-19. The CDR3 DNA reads TGTGCCAGCAGTCCAGGGATTCCGAGGACTGAAGCTTTCTTT. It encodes CASSPGIPRTEAFF. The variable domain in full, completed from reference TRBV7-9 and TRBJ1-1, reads DTGVSQNPRHKITKRGQNVTFRCDPISEHNRLYWYRQTLGQGPEFLTYFQNEAQLEKSRLLSDRFSAERPKGSFSTLEIQRTEQGDSAMYLCASSPGIPRTEAFFGQGTRLTVV.